The 2 T cell receptor beta chains listed next were all sequenced from one sample in a study of blood T cells in healthy people across ages. A sample-barcoded 5' primer and a J-beta primer mix were used in a second PCR of roughly 6 to 11 cycles. TCRdb re-analysed the 5' RACE reads in MiXCR, keeping a single row per CDR3 protein. This sample has around 1.1 million distinct CDR3 sequences, with roughly two fifths found just once. Sequencing input: blood. Receptors originate from a man aged 18 to 29 in good health.

This sequence joins TRBV29-1 and TRBJ1-1; 12 nucleotides line up with TRBD1. Germline trimming cut 6 bases from V and 5 bases from J; bases unmatched to any gene: 19. Germline lookup yields CDR1 SQVTM and CDR2 ANQGSEA. The CDR3 has 18 amino acids. CDR3 residues: CSVPPPPGQGAGKTEAFF. In nucleotides, the CDR3 is TGCAGCGTCCCTCCTCCTCCGGGACAGGGGGCAGGGAAGACTGAAGCTTTCTTT. Full variable domain (missing parts from reference TRBV29-1 and TRBJ1-1): SAVISQKPSRDICQRGTSLTIQCQVDSQVTMMFWYRQQPGQSLTLIATANQGSEATYESGFVIDKFPISRPNLTFSTLTVSNMSPEDSSIYLCSVPPPPGQGAGKTEAFFGQGTRLTVV.

This clonotype turned up a few times. The V gene is TRBV29-1, the J gene TRBJ2-5; a possible D gene is TRBD1 (6 bases). V was trimmed by 6 bases and J by 3 bases, leaving 11 bases between them. The germline CDR1 and CDR2 sequences are SQVTM and ANQGSEA. This CDR3 region has 12 residues. The CDR3 DNA sequence: TGCAGCGTGGATGGACAGAAAGAGACCCAGTACTTC. This encodes CSVDGQKETQYF.